The present T cell receptor (beta chain) was sequenced within a study of OX40 agonist ivuxolimab in advanced cancers. Overall study: Every 2 weeks, patients got intravenous ivuxolimab at one of six dose levels (0.01-10 mg/kg).

The data were produced by immunoSEQ multiplex PCR, yet TCRdb's version contains in-frame clones alone and is incomplete. The sample lists about 85,000 clones, about 86% occurring once. V was trimmed by 10 bases and J by 0 bases, leaving 16 bases between them. The CDR3 has 14 amino acids. Per the germline V gene, CDR1 is MDHEN and CDR2 is SYDVKM. The origin of this receptor is an adult with an advanced solid tumor such as melanoma, head and neck, liver or kidney cancer. The rearrangement links TRBV28 to TRBJ2-7, with D tentatively TRBD1 or TRBD2 (5 bases each). This specimen consisted of CD4+ or CD8+ T cells sorted from blood, obtained in a trial of the OX40 agonist ivuxolimab. CDR3 residues: CATLGRYSSYEQYF. The CDR3 region has the DNA TGTGCCACCCTGGGACGGTACAGCTCCTACGAGCAGTACTTC. The full variable domain, its missing parts supplied by reference TRBV28 and TRBJ2-7, is DVKVTQSSRYLVKRTGEKVFLECVQDMDHENMFWYRQDPGLGLRLIYFSYDVKMKEKGDIPEGYSVSREKKERFSLILESASTNQTSMYLCATLGRYSSYEQYFGPGTRLTVT.